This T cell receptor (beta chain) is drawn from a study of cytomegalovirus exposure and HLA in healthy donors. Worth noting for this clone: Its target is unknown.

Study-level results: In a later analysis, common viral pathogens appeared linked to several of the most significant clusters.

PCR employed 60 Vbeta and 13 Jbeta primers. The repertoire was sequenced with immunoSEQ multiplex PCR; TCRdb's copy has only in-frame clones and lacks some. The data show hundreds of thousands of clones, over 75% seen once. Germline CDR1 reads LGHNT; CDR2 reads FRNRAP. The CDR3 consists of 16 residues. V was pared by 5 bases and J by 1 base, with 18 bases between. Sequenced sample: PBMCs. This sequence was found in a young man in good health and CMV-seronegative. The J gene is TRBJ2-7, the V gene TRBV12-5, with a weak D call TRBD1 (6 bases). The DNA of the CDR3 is TGTGCTAGTGGTGGTCCACAGGGAAAGAGGTCCTACGAGCAGTACTTC. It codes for CASGGPQGKRSYEQYF.